Shown below are 5 T cell receptor beta chains from a single sample sequenced in a study of Ad26.COV2.S vaccination and SARS-CoV-2 variants (dated by TCRdb to about 2021). Interpreted using the paper, the treatment or condition label stands for: some 19 received Ad26.COV2.S at low or high dose, single or two shots; about 5 received placebo; per-sample allocation not given. Repertoires of vaccine and placebo recipients were sequenced from samples taken on day 63 after the first injection. Library preparation employed the immunoSEQ multiplex PCR assay. Drawn from immuneACCESS, this table holds only the in-frame rearrangements with V and J called that TCRdb kept. Clones are partly lost; checked studies trace under half to an unresolved V gene and leave the rest unexplained. Here the sample has about 480,000 clones; around nine tenths occur a single time. The top ten clonotypes cover around 13% of the sample.

Specimen: peripheral blood, collected in a trial of Ad26.COV2.S vaccine versus placebo. The receptors shown here come from a person aged 18-60 years who received the Ad26.COV2.S COVID-19 vaccine or a placebo.

The genes are TRBV28 and TRBJ1-5; TRBD1 might be the D (6 bases). Between the trimmed V and J ends, which lost 6 bases and 1 base, there was a span of 13 bases. The CDR3 contains 15 residues. Germline V gene lookup returns CDR1 MDHEN and CDR2 SYDVKM. The CDR3 spells CASSPLRGSNQPQHF. CDR3 nucleotides: TGTGCCAGCAGCCCACTAAGGGGGAGCAATCAGCCCCAGCATTTT.

A few counts support this clone. This chain connects TRBV28 to TRBJ1-2; 7 bases match TRBD1. In germline, CDR1 is MDHEN, CDR2 SYDVKM. This CDR3 contains 16 residues. With V trimmed by 6 bases and J by 1 base, 11 bases remained unmatched. In DNA, the CDR3 is TGTGCCAGCAGGAACATACAGGGGCTCCTTAACTATGGCTACACCTTC. Translation: CASRNIQGLLNYGYTF.

This chain links TRBV4-1 with TRBJ2-3; no clear D gene. Per the germline V gene, CDR1 is MGHRA and CDR2 is YSYEKL. The CDR3 is 14 residues long. Trimming took 1 base from V and 2 from J, leaving 7 bases between them. The CDR3 DNA reads as TGCGCCAGCAGCCAAGCGCAAAACACAGATACGCAGTATTTT. It specifies CASSQAQNTDTQYF.

The J gene is TRBJ2-1, the V gene TRBV30; 11 bases line up with TRBD1. Germline loops: CDR1 GTSNPN, CDR2 SVGIG (reference sequence). This CDR3 comprises 14 residues. Losses at the gene ends were 7 bases for V and 9 bases for J; bases not matched to a gene: 11. CDR3 nucleotide sequence: TGTGCCTTGCATCGAGGACAGGGGGCCGGTGAGCAGTTCTTC. Protein: CALHRGQGAGEQFF.

This clone appeared a single time. The chain links TRBV14 to TRBJ1-2; D is ambiguous. This CDR3 has 12 amino acids. Germline-derived CDR1 and CDR2 are SGHDN and FVKESK. The germline V and J ends were trimmed by 6 bases and 8 bases, with 13 bases remaining between them. The CDR3 here is CASRLGPLGYTF. The CDR3 nucleotides are TGTGCCAGCAGACTCGGGCCGCTGGGCTACACCTTC.